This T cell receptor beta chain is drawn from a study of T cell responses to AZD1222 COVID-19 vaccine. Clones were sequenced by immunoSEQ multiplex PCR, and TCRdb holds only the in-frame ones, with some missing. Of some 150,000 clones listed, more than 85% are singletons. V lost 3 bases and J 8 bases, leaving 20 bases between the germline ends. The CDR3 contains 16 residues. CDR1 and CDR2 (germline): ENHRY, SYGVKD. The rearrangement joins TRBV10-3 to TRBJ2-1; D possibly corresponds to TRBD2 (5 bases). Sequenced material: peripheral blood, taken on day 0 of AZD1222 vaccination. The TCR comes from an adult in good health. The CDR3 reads CAISDSTTQIVDEQFF. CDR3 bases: TGTGCCATCAGTGATTCGACTACACAAATTGTGGATGAGCAGTTCTTC.